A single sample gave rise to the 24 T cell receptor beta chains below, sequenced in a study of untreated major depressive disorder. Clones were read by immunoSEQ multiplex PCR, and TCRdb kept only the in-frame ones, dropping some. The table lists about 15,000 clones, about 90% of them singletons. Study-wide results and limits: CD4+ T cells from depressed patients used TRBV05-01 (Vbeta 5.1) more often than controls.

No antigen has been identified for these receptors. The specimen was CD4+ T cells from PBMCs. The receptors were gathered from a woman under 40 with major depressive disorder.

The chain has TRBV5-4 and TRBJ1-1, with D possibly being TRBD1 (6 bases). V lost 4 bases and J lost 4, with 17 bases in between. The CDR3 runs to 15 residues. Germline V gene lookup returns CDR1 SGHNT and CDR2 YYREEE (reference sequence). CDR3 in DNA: TGTGCCAGCAGCCTAGCACACAGGGTTGGCACTGAAGCTTTCTTT. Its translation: CASSLAHRVGTEAFF.

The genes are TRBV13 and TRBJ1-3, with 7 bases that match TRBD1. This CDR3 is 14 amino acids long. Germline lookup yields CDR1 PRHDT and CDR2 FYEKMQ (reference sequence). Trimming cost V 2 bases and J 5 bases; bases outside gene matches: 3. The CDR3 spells CASSLQGVRNTIYF. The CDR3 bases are TGTGCCAGCAGCTTACAGGGGGTAAGAAACACCATATATTTT.

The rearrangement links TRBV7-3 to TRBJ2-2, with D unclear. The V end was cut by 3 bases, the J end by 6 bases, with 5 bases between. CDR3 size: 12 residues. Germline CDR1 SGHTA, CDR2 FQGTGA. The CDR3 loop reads CASSFQSGELFF. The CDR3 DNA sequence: TGTGCCAGCAGCTTTCAGTCCGGGGAGCTGTTTTTT.

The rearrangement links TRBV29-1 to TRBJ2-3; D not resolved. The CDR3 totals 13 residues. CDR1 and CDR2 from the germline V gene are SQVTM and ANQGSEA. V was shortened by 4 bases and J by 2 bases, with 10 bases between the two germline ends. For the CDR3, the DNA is TGCAGCGTTGTAAAGGCCTCCACAGATACGCAGTATTTT. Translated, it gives CSVVKASTDTQYF.

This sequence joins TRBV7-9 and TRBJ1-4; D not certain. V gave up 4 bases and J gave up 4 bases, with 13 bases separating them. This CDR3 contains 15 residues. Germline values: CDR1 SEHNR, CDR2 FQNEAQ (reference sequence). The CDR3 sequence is CASSSPMRFNEKLFF. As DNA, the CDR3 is TGTGCCAGCAGCTCCCCCATGAGGTTTAATGAAAAACTGTTTTTT. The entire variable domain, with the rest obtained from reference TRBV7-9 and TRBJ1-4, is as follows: DTGVSQNPRHKITKRGQNVTFRCDPISEHNRLYWYRQTLGQGPEFLTYFQNEAQLEKSRLLSDRFSAERPKGSFSTLEIQRTEQGDSAMYLCASSSPMRFNEKLFFGSGTQLSVL.

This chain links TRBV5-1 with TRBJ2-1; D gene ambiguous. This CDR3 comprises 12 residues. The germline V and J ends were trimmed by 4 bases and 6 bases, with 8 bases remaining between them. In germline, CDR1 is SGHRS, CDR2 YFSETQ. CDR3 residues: CASSRALNEQFF. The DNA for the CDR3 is TGCGCCAGCAGCCGGGCCCTCAATGAGCAGTTCTTC.

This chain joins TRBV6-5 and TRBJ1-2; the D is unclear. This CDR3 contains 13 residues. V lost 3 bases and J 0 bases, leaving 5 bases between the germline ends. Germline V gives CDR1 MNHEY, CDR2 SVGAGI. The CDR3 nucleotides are TGTGCCAGCAGTTATAAGTCTAACTATGGCTACACCTTC. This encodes CASSYKSNYGYTF.

CDR3 sequence (DNA): TGTGCCAGCAGTGGAAATGAAAAACTGTTTTTT. Its translation: CASSGNEKLFF. V is TRBV6-6 and J is TRBJ1-4; no clear D gene. The ends were cut back, 5 bases at V and 5 bases at J, with 3 bases in the middle. Germline V gene lookup returns CDR1 MNHNY and CDR2 SVGAGI (reference sequence). The CDR3 contains 11 residues.

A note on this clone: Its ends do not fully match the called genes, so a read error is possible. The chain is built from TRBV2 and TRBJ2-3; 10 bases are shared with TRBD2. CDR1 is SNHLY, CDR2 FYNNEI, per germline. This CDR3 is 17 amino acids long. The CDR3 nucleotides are TGTGCCAGCAGGGAAGAGATAGCGGGAGGAGGCACAGATACGCAGTATTTT. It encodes CASREEIAGGGTDTQYF.

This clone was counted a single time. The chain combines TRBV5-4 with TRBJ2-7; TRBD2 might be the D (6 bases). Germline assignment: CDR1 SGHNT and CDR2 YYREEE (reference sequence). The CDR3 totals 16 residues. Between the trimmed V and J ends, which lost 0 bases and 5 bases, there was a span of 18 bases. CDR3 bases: TGTGCCAGCAGCTTGGGCCAAGGACTACTCCCGGACGAGCAGTACTTC. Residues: CASSLGQGLLPDEQYF.

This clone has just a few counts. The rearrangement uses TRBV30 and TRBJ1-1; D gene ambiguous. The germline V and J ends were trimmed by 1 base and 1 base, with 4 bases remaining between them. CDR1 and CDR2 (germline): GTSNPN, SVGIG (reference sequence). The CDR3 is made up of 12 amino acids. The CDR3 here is CAWSGPNTEAFF. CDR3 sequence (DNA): TGTGCCTGGAGTGGTCCGAACACTGAAGCTTTCTTT.

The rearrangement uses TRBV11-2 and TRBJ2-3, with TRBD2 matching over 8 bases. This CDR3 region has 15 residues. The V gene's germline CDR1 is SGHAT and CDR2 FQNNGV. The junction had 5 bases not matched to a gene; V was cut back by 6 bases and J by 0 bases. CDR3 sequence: CASRVSGTSTDTQYF. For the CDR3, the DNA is TGTGCCAGCAGGGTTAGCGGGACTAGCACAGATACGCAGTATTTT.

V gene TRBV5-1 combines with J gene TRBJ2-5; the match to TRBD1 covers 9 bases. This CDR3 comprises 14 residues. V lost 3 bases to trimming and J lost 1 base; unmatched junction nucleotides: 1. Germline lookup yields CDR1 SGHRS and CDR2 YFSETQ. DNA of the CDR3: TGCGCCAGCAGCTCGGGACAGGGCCAAGAGACCCAGTACTTC. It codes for CASSSGQGQETQYF.

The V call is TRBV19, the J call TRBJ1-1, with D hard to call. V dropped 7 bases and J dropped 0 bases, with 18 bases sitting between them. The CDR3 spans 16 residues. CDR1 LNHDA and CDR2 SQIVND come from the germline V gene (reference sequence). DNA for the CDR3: TGTGCCAGTATACTTAAGGCAGACGAAATGAACACTGAAGCTTTCTTT. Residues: CASILKADEMNTEAFF.

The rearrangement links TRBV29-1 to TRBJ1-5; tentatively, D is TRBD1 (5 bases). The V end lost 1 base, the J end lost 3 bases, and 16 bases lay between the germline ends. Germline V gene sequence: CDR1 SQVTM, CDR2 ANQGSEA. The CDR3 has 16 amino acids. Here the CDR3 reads CSVEVGNRPDNQPQHF. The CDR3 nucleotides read TGCAGCGTTGAAGTAGGAAACAGGCCGGACAATCAGCCCCAGCATTTT.

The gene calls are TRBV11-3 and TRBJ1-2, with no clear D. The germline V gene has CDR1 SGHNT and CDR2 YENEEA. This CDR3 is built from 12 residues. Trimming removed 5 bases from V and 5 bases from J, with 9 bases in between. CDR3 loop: CASSVSAYGYTF. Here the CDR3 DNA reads TGTGCCAGCAGCGTCAGTGCATATGGCTACACCTTC.

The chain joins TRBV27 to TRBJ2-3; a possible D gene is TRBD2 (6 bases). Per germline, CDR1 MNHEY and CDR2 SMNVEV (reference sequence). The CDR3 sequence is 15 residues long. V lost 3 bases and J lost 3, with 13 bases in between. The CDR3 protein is CASSLEGVGTDTQYF. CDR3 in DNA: TGTGCCAGCAGTTTGGAGGGTGTTGGTACAGATACGCAGTATTTT.

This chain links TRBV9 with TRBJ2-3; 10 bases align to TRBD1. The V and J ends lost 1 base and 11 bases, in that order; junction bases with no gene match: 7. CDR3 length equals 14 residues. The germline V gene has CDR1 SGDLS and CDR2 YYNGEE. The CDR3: CASSVPGTGEKQYF. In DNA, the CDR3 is TGTGCCAGCAGCGTACCCGGGACAGGGGAGAAGCAGTATTTT.

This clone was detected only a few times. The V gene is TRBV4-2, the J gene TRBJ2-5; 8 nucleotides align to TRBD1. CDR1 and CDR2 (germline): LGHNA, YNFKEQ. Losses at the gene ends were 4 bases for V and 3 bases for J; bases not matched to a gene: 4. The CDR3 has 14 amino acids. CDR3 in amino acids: CASSPGQVKETQYF. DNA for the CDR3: TGTGCCAGCAGCCCGGGACAGGTTAAAGAGACCCAGTACTTC.

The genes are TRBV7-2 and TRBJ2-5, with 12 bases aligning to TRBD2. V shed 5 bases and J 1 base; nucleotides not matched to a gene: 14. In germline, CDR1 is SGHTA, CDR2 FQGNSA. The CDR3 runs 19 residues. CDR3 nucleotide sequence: TGTGCCAGCAGCCTAATGGGGGCTAGCGGGAGGGCCTCCCAAGAGACCCAGTACTTC. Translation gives CASSLMGASGRASQETQYF.

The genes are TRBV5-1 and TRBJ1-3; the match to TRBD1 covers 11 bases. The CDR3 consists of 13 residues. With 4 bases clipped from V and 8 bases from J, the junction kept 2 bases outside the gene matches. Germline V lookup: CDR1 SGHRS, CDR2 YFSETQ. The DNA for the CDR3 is TGCGCCAGCAGCCGGGGACAGGGGGACACCATATATTTT. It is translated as CASSRGQGDTIYF.

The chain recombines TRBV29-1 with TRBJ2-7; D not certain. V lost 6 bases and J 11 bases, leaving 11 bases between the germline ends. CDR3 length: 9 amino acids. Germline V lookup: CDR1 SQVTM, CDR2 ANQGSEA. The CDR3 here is CSVELGKYF. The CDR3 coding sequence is TGCAGCGTGGAGTTAGGGAAGTACTTC.

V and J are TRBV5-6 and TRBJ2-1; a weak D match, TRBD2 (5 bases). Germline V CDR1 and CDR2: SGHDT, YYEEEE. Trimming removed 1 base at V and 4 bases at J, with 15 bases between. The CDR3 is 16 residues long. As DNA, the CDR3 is TGTGCCAGCAGCTTGATCGTGGGAGAGAGGTACAATGAGCAGTTCTTC. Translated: CASSLIVGERYNEQFF.

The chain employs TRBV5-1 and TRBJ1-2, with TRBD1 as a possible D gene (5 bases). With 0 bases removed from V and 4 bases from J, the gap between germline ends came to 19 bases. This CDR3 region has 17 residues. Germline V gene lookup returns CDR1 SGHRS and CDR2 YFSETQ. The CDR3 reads CASSLGGPTREFYGYTF. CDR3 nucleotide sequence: TGCGCCAGCAGCTTGGGTGGCCCCACCAGGGAATTCTATGGCTACACCTTC.